Below are 27 T cell receptor beta chains sequenced from a single sample in a study of T cells in Graves' hyperthyroidism and ophthalmopathy. Amplified TCR beta CDR3 regions derived from RNA transcripts. TCR CDR3 regions were first amplified by RT-PCR with HTBI primers. One entry per CDR3 protein, called by TCRdb with MiXCR from the multiplex PCR reads. The repertoire has over 500,000 distinct CDR3 sequences, about 16% of them found once; the top ten carry about 31%. Sequenced material: blood. The receptors derive from a woman younger than 45 with Graves' ophthalmopathy.

The genes are TRBV24-1 and TRBJ2-7; 8 bases align to TRBD2. Trimming cost V 10 bases and J 2 bases; bases outside gene matches: 9. CDR3 size: 14 residues. In germline, CDR1 is KGHDR, CDR2 SFDVKD. The CDR3 sequence is CATAPGLVPYEQYF. Written as DNA, the CDR3 is TGTGCCACTGCCCCGGGACTAGTCCCCTACGAGCAGTACTTC.

This clonotype was counted ten times or more. The chain joins TRBV20-1 to TRBJ2-1, with 16 bases identical to TRBD2. CDR3 size: 17 residues. Trimming cost V 3 bases and J 5 bases; bases outside gene matches: 7. The germline CDR1 and CDR2 sequences are DFQATT and SNEGSKA (reference sequence). DNA for the CDR3: TGCAGTGCTAGGGGGACTAGCGGGAGGGCCACGAACAATGAGCAGTTCTTC. It yields the protein CSARGTSGRATNNEQFF.

This clonotype appeared many times. The rearrangement links TRBV27 to TRBJ2-3; TRBD1 matches at 8 bases. Germline trimming cut 2 bases from V and 3 bases from J; bases unmatched to any gene: 7. CDR3 length equals 16 residues. Germline V gives CDR1 MNHEY, CDR2 SMNVEV (reference sequence). The DNA for the CDR3 is TGTGCCAGCAGTTTAAGGCCCCGACAGGGGACAGATACGCAGTATTTT. It encodes CASSLRPRQGTDTQYF.

This clonotype was seen once. The J gene is TRBJ1-5, the V gene TRBV5-6; possible D gene TRBD1, 5 bases. The CDR3 spans 15 residues. Germline CDR1 is SGHDT and CDR2 is YYEEEE. V was shortened by 2 bases and J by 0 bases, with 9 bases between the two germline ends. The CDR3 nucleotides read TGTGCCAGCAGCTTAAACAGGCTTAGCAATCAGCCCCAGCATTTT. This translates into CASSLNRLSNQPQHF.

This clonotype was observed many times. The chain uses TRBV9 and TRBJ2-3; no firm D call. Germline V gene sequence: CDR1 SGDLS, CDR2 YYNGEE. V was pared by 0 bases and J by 5 bases, with 7 bases between. There are 13 residues in the CDR3. CDR3 in amino acids: CASSVEQIDTQYF. CDR3 coding DNA: TGTGCCAGCAGCGTAGAGCAAATAGATACGCAGTATTTT.

This rearrangement joins TRBV15 to TRBJ1-3; D unclear. Deletions cut 3 bases from V and 5 bases from J, with 17 bases between. The CDR3 is made up of 16 amino acids. Germline CDR1 and CDR2: LNHNV and YYDKDF (reference sequence). The CDR3 spells CATSREPLNSRNTIYF. The CDR3 DNA reads as TGTGCCACCAGCAGGGAACCATTGAACTCAAGAAACACCATATATTTT.

The sample holds a few counts of this clonotype. The V and J genes are TRBV14 and TRBJ2-3, with 7 bases matching TRBD2. Trimming took 0 bases from V and 4 from J; bases not matched to a gene: 4. Germline V gene sequence: CDR1 SGHDN, CDR2 FVKESK. This CDR3 is built from 15 residues. CDR3 nucleotide sequence: TGTGCCAGCAGCCAAGAAGGCGGGAGCTCAGATACGCAGTATTTT. Its protein is CASSQEGGSSDTQYF.

The V and J genes are TRBV9 and TRBJ2-7; D possibly matches TRBD1 or TRBD2 (5 bases each). Germline CDR1 reads SGDLS; CDR2 reads YYNGEE. With 0 bases removed from V and 6 bases from J, the gap between germline ends came to 13 bases. CDR3 length equals 14 residues. The CDR3 DNA follows: TGTGCCAGCAGCGTAGATGGGGCCGGGGTCGAGCAGTACTTC. Its protein is CASSVDGAGVEQYF. Combining the CDR3 with reference TRBV9 and TRBJ2-7 gives the whole variable domain DSGVTQTPKHLITATGQRVTLRCSPRSGDLSVYWYQQSLDQGLQFLIQYYNGEERAKGNILERFSAQQFPDLHSELNLSSLELGDSALYFCASSVDGAGVEQYFGPGTRLTVT.

Notes on this clonotype: A single base separates this from a much larger clone, so it may be a read error. The chain employs TRBV7-9 and TRBJ2-7; D is uncertain. Germline CDR1 and CDR2: SEHNR and FQNEAQ (reference sequence). With 5 bases removed from V and 7 bases from J, the gap between germline ends came to 15 bases. The length of the CDR3 is 13 residues. CDR3 region: CASSPDTVDEQYF. In nucleotides, the CDR3 is TGTGCCAGCAGCCCTGACACAGTGGATGAGCAGTACTTC.

The chain recombines TRBV15 with TRBJ1-2; D not resolved. Germline loops: CDR1 LNHNV, CDR2 YYDKDF (reference sequence). Trimming pared 5 bases from V and 8 bases from J, leaving 21 bases between. CDR3 length: 15 residues. CDR3 in DNA: TGTGCCACCAGCGGCTCCGGAGGGCTTCCCTACGGCTACACCTTC. Its protein product is CATSGSGGLPYGYTF.

This clonotype was seen repeatedly, ten times or more. The chain couples TRBV11-2 to TRBJ1-2; 11 bases map to TRBD1. The V gene's germline CDR1 is SGHAT and CDR2 FQNNGV. The trim removed 5 bases at V and 4 bases at J, leaving 12 bases unmatched. This CDR3 spans 17 amino acids. CDR3 DNA sequence: TGTGCCAGCAGCCCCTTGTCGGGACAGGGGGTTCGCTATGGCTACACCTTC. Translation gives CASSPLSGQGVRYGYTF.

This clonotype was seen many times. The V and J genes are TRBV10-1 and TRBJ2-1, with unresolved D. Germline CDR1 reads WNHNN; CDR2 reads SYGVQD (reference sequence). The CDR3 totals 12 residues. With 7 bases removed from V and 5 bases from J, the gap between germline ends came to 9 bases. The CDR3 bases are TGCGCCAGCAATGACTTCGACAATGAGCAGTTCTTC. Amino acid sequence: CASNDFDNEQFF.

This clonotype has at least ten counts. This chain uses TRBV25-1 with TRBJ2-5; D may be TRBD2 (7 bases). V was trimmed by 6 bases and J by 2 bases, leaving 13 bases between them. CDR3 length: 14 residues. Per the germline V gene, CDR1 is MGHDK and CDR2 is SYGVNS. CDR3 in DNA: TGTGCCAGCAGCCTGAGGGGGGGGCAAGAGACCCAGTACTTC. It is translated as CASSLRGGQETQYF.

This clonotype was seen repeatedly, ten times or more. The germline gene is not matched at one end of the junction; a read error may be the cause. The V call is TRBV27, the J call TRBJ1-1; D perhaps matches TRBD1 (5 bases). The CDR3 sequence is 14 residues long. The germline V gene has CDR1 MNHEY and CDR2 SMNVEV (reference sequence). CDR3 in amino acids: CATLSWGLKTEAFF. CDR3 nucleotide sequence: TGTGCCACCCTGTCGTGGGGGTTGAAAACTGAAGCTTTCTTT.

The chain combines TRBV4-2 with TRBJ2-7, with 11 bases aligning to TRBD2. V was clipped by 2 bases and J by 0 bases; unmatched bases: 3. There are 16 residues in the CDR3. Germline-derived CDR1 and CDR2 are LGHNA and YNFKEQ. The CDR3 sequence: CASSQNGLAGSYEQYF. CDR3 sequence (DNA): TGTGCCAGCAGCCAAAACGGACTAGCGGGCTCCTACGAGCAGTACTTC.

The V and J genes are TRBV28 and TRBJ2-5, with 8 bases fitting TRBD1. CDR3 length: 15 amino acids. Germline CDR1 and CDR2: MDHEN and SYDVKM. After removal of 4 bases from V and 5 bases from J, the junction contained 9 bases not matched to a gene. Written as DNA, the CDR3 is TGTGCCAGCAGTTCCCCCCAGGGGGCGGGGGAGACCCAGTACTTC. Residues: CASSSPQGAGETQYF.

The chain couples TRBV6-1 to TRBJ2-3; D unresolved. Germline assignment: CDR1 MNHNS and CDR2 SASEGT. The CDR3 is made up of 11 amino acids. V was trimmed by 5 bases and J by 10 bases, leaving 10 bases between them. As DNA, the CDR3 is TGTGCCAGCAGTTCCACATTTGCGCAGTATTTT. This encodes CASSSTFAQYF.

This clonotype was counted ten times or more. This chain joins TRBV11-3 and TRBJ2-1; 13 bases line up with TRBD2. The germline V gene encodes CDR1 SGHNT and CDR2 YENEEA. This CDR3 has 15 amino acids. V dropped 6 bases and J dropped 7; count of bases not matched to a gene: 6. The CDR3 DNA is TGTGCCAGCAGTAAAGGGACTAGCGGGAAAAATGAGCAGTTCTTC. Its protein product is CASSKGTSGKNEQFF.

This clonotype was observed many times. The chain joins TRBV28 to TRBJ2-5; 12 bases are a match to TRBD1. The V gene end was trimmed by 5 bases and the J gene end by 4 bases; junction bases not matched to a gene: 2. CDR1 and CDR2 from the germline V gene are MDHEN and SYDVKM. CDR3 size: 14 residues. CDR3 DNA sequence: TGTGCCAGCAGTGGGACAGGGGGCGTAGAGACCCAGTACTTC. Amino acids: CASSGTGGVETQYF.

The rearrangement uses TRBV14 and TRBJ2-1; TRBD1 might be the D (6 bases). Germline V gene sequence: CDR1 SGHDN, CDR2 FVKESK. The CDR3 consists of 14 residues. Trimming pared 10 bases from V and 6 bases from J, leaving 19 bases between. The CDR3 reads CATSMVTGSNEQFF. The DNA of the CDR3 is TGTGCCACTTCTATGGTAACAGGGTCCAATGAGCAGTTCTTC.

This clonotype was seen only a few times. This rearrangement joins TRBV6-1 to TRBJ2-1, with 7 nucleotides matching TRBD1. The CDR3 length is 14 residues. The J segment lost 6 bases and the V segment lost 7 bases, leaving 9 bases of the junction unmatched. Germline V gene data show CDR1 as MNHNS and CDR2 as SASEGT. The CDR3 here is CASKERTGLNEQFF. The CDR3 nucleotides read TGTGCCAGCAAGGAACGGACAGGCCTCAATGAGCAGTTCTTC.

This clonotype was detected only a few times. V and J are TRBV6-1 and TRBJ1-1, with TRBD1 as a possible D gene (6 bases). V was pared by 5 bases and J by 4 bases, with 14 bases between. Germline V gene sequence: CDR1 MNHNS, CDR2 SASEGT. The CDR3 loop spans 14 amino acids. CDR3 protein: CASSSRGMGTEAFF. CDR3 nucleotides: TGTGCCAGCAGTTCCAGGGGCATGGGCACTGAAGCTTTCTTT.

At least ten counts were recorded for this clonotype. The rearrangement uses TRBV6-1 and TRBJ2-7, with 10 bases fitting TRBD2. The V and J ends lost 6 bases and 0 bases, in that order; junction bases with no gene match: 8. There are 16 residues in the CDR3. The V gene's germline CDR1 is MNHNS and CDR2 SASEGT. CDR3: CASSALAGVVSYEQYF. CDR3 in DNA: TGTGCCAGCAGCGCTCTAGCGGGGGTCGTCTCCTACGAGCAGTACTTC.

This clonotype was seen repeatedly, ten times or more. J is TRBJ2-2 and V is TRBV6-2 or TRBV6-3; D is undetermined. This CDR3 comprises 11 residues. The ends were cut back, 1 base at V and 8 bases at J, with 2 bases in the middle. Germline-derived CDR1 and CDR2 are MNHEY and SVGEGT. The CDR3 protein is CASSYFGELFF. The CDR3 DNA reads as TGTGCCAGCAGTTACTTTGGGGAGCTGTTTTTT.

This clonotype was picked up a small number of times. J is TRBJ2-5 and V is TRBV29-1; perhaps TRBD1 as D (6 bases). Trimming shortened V by 2 bases and J by 5 bases, and 9 bases separated the two germline ends. This CDR3 comprises 12 residues. The germline V gene encodes CDR1 SQVTM and CDR2 ANQGSEA. The CDR3 spells CSVETQGETQYF. The CDR3 nucleotides are TGCAGCGTTGAAACCCAGGGGGAGACCCAGTACTTC.

In its sample, this clonotype was seen a few times. The chain uses TRBV6-5 and TRBJ1-6; D perhaps matches TRBD1 (5 bases). CDR3 length: 14 amino acids. Germline V lookup: CDR1 MNHEY, CDR2 SVGAGI. V dropped 0 bases and J dropped 10 bases, with 10 bases sitting between them. CDR3 in amino acids: CASSYSGTASPLHF. The CDR3 DNA reads TGTGCCAGCAGTTACTCCGGGACCGCCTCACCCCTCCACTTT.

This clonotype was counted between two and nine times. Here the CDR3 reads CASSVEGAGTDYGYTF. The DNA of the CDR3 is TGTGCCAGCAGCGTAGAGGGGGCCGGGACGGACTATGGCTACACCTTC. This chain joins TRBV9 and TRBJ1-2, with TRBD1 matching 7 bases. Germline CDR1 reads SGDLS; CDR2 reads YYNGEE. This CDR3 has 16 residues. Germline trimming cut 0 bases from V and 3 bases from J; bases unmatched to any gene: 8.